Listed below are T cell receptor beta chains from one sample, sequenced in a study of T cells in Graves' hyperthyroidism and ophthalmopathy. One entry per CDR3 protein results from TCRdb running MiXCR on the multiplex PCR reads. The sample records some 180,000 distinct CDR3 sequences, approximately 15% being singletons. Sequencing was carried out using blood. The receptors originated from a woman aged 45-60 years with Graves' hyperthyroidism. The conserved cysteine and the conserved F or W are not part of the CDR3 here. The D gene is left open where the match is weak.

CDR3 protein	V gene	J gene	D gene
ASSSPGTAHEQY	TRBV28	TRBJ2-7	NA
ASSYSVSGNTIY	TRBV11-2	TRBJ1-3	NA
ASSFDSGGAGDTQY	TRBV5-1	TRBJ2-3	TRBD2
ASSQEVHYEQY	TRBV4-3	TRBJ2-7	NA
ASSLVLGLNTEAF	TRBV5-6	TRBJ1-1	NA
SASHEGNYEQY	TRBV20-1	TRBJ2-7	NA
ASSTQSDNEQF	TRBV18	TRBJ2-1	NA
ASSQDGRGTQY	TRBV12-3/TRBV12-4	TRBJ2-5	NA
ASSPKTGANQPQH	TRBV7-3	TRBJ1-5	TRBD1
ASSYSHYNEQF	TRBV6-2/TRBV6-3	TRBJ2-1	NA
ASSFTSGGNEQF	TRBV27	TRBJ2-1	TRBD2
SASSGRNSNQPQH	TRBV20-1	TRBJ1-5	NA
ASSLLGDTQY	TRBV7-9	TRBJ2-3	NA
ASSYLQGTEAF	TRBV6-6	TRBJ1-1	NA
ASSFTGLFVGTEAF	TRBV5-5	TRBJ1-1	NA
ASSWGQGNSGNTIY	TRBV6-5	TRBJ1-3	TRBD1
ASSSTVNSQRENTIY	TRBV7-9	TRBJ1-3	NA
ASSPRRGTGAGGGYGYT	TRBV7-2	TRBJ1-2	TRBD1
SAMSFGEQY	TRBV20-1	TRBJ2-7	NA
SASPEGATFNYGYT	TRBV20-1	TRBJ1-2	TRBD1